This passage covers 23 T cell receptor beta chains from one sample sequenced in a study of OX40 agonist ivuxolimab in advanced cancers. The assay was immunoSEQ multiplex PCR, and TCRdb's table has in-frame clones only and misses some. This table has over 80,000 clones, more than 85% appearing once. This specimen was CD4+ or CD8+ T cells sorted from blood, taken in a trial of the OX40 agonist ivuxolimab. These receptors all come from an adult with an advanced solid tumor such as melanoma, head and neck, liver or kidney cancer.

This clone was seen a single time. In DNA, the CDR3 is TGTGCCAGTAGTTTAGGGCGGGCCACAGATACGCAGTATTTT. It translates to CASSLGRATDTQYF. The genes are TRBV19 and TRBJ2-3; tentative D call: TRBD2 (5 bases). This CDR3 is 14 amino acids long. Trimming took 5 bases from V and 2 from J, leaving 11 bases between them. CDR1 and CDR2 from the germline V gene are LNHDA and SQIVND (reference sequence).

This clone came up once. Here the CDR3 DNA reads TGTGCCAGCAGCATGACTAGCGGGAGGAATAATGAGCAGTTCTTC. It specifies CASSMTSGRNNEQFF. The J gene is TRBJ2-1, the V gene TRBV5-4; 13 bases fit TRBD2. Germline loops: CDR1 SGHNT, CDR2 YYREEE (reference sequence). The CDR3 is made up of 15 amino acids. Trimming cost V 4 bases and J 7 bases; bases outside gene matches: 5.

This chain connects TRBV2 to TRBJ1-5; TRBD1 aligns across 7 bases. The trim removed 5 bases at V and 6 bases at J, leaving 7 bases unmatched. Germline V lookup: CDR1 SNHLY, CDR2 FYNNEI. CDR3 length equals 14 residues. CDR3 residues: CASSRETGSQPQHF. The CDR3, as DNA: TGTGCCAGCAGTCGGGAGACAGGGAGTCAGCCCCAGCATTTT.

V usage is TRBV30 and J usage is TRBJ1-3; TRBD1 might be the D (5 bases). The CDR3 length is 14 residues. With 5 bases removed from V and 6 bases from J, the gap between germline ends came to 17 bases. Looked up from germline, CDR1 is GTSNPN and CDR2 is SVGIG (reference sequence). The CDR3 DNA reads TGTGCCTGGGAACGTTGGGGGAACGAAAACACCATATATTTT. It is translated as CAWERWGNENTIYF.

The V and J genes are TRBV6-6 and TRBJ2-7; D may match TRBD1 or TRBD2 (5 bases each). V lost 3 bases to trimming and J lost 8 bases, with 8 bases between them. CDR1 is MNHNY and CDR2 is SVGAGI in the germline V gene (reference sequence). CDR3 size: 11 residues. The chain's CDR3 is CASSYGTKQYF. Here the CDR3 DNA reads TGTGCCAGCAGTTATGGGACGAAGCAGTACTTC.

This clone was observed a single time. V is TRBV7-6 and J is TRBJ2-5; 9 bases align to TRBD2. Unmatched junction bases numbered 5, after V lost 2 bases and J lost 4 bases. Germline-derived CDR1 and CDR2 are SGHVS and FNYEAQ. CDR3 length: 15 amino acids. CDR3 DNA: TGTGCCAGCAGCTTATTTGCGGGAGGGGGAGAGACCCAGTACTTC. Translated: CASSLFAGGGETQYF.

The table lists this clone with a count of one. The chain is built from TRBV11-2 and TRBJ2-7; D is unresolved. Per germline, CDR1 SGHAT and CDR2 FQNNGV. V was trimmed by 2 bases and J by 6 bases, leaving 8 bases between them. This CDR3 is built from 12 residues. The CDR3 region has the DNA TGTGCCAGCAGCTTATCGGGCCTCGAGCAGTACTTC. Encoded protein: CASSLSGLEQYF.

The chain links TRBV5-6 to TRBJ2-3, with D perhaps assigned TRBD1 or TRBD2 (5 bases each). The CDR3 totals 12 residues. V gave up 5 bases and J gave up 4 bases, with 8 bases separating them. The germline V gene has CDR1 SGHDT and CDR2 YYEEEE. The CDR3 sequence is CASSMGADTQYF. CDR3 DNA: TGTGCCAGCAGTATGGGGGCAGATACGCAGTATTTT.

The V and J genes are TRBV13 and TRBJ2-7; D remains unclear. The germline CDR1 and CDR2 sequences are PRHDT and FYEKMQ (reference sequence). This CDR3 comprises 12 residues. The V end lost 0 bases, the J end lost 4 bases, and 4 bases lay between the germline ends. For the CDR3, the DNA is TGTGCCAGCAGCTTAGGGGAGTACGAGCAGTACTTC. Translation gives CASSLGEYEQYF. Supplemented by reference TRBV13 and TRBJ2-7, the full variable domain reads AAGVIQSPRHLIKEKRETATLKCYPIPRHDTVYWYQQGPGQDPQFLISFYEKMQSDKGSIPDRFSAQQFSDYHSELNMSSLELGDSALYFCASSLGEYEQYFGPGTRLTVT.

The gene calls are TRBV7-3 and TRBJ2-3; 12 bases fit TRBD1. The CDR3 sequence is 17 residues long. V trimming: 4 bases; J trimming: 5 bases; junction bases outside the gene matches: 10. The germline gives CDR1 SGHTA, CDR2 FQGTGA. CDR3 in amino acids: CASSSRGRDRGQDTQYF. CDR3 sequence (DNA): TGTGCCAGCAGCTCGAGAGGCCGGGACAGGGGGCAAGATACGCAGTATTTT. Full variable domain (missing parts from reference TRBV7-3 and TRBJ2-3): GAGVSQTPSNKVTEKGKYVELRCDPISGHTALYWYRQSLGQGPEFLIYFQGTGAADDSGLPNDRFFAVRPEGSVSTLKIQRTERGDSAVYLCASSSRGRDRGQDTQYFGPGTRLTVL.

The chain carries TRBV7-2 and TRBJ2-7; D unclear. This CDR3 region has 15 residues. The V and J ends lost 4 bases and 2 bases respectively, with 15 bases between them. Germline values: CDR1 SGHTA, CDR2 FQGNSA. The CDR3 loop is CASSSRAVLTYEQYF. The CDR3 DNA reads as TGTGCCAGCAGCTCCCGGGCAGTCCTCACCTACGAGCAGTACTTC.

V and J are TRBV5-1 and TRBJ2-5, with D perhaps being TRBD1 or TRBD2 (6 bases each). The CDR3 is 15 residues long. Per germline, CDR1 SGHRS and CDR2 YFSETQ. Trimming removed 4 bases from V and 1 base from J, with 14 bases in between. CDR3 bases: TGCGCCAGCAGCCTGGAGGGGGGTTTCCAAGAGACCCAGTACTTC. Translating it yields CASSLEGGFQETQYF. The variable domain in full, completed from reference TRBV5-1 and TRBJ2-5, reads KAGVTQTPRYLIKTRGQQVTLSCSPISGHRSVSWYQQTPGQGLQFLFEYFSETQRNKGNFPGRFSGRQFSNSRSEMNVSTLELGDSALYLCASSLEGGFQETQYFGPGTRLLVL.

The rearrangement uses TRBV2 and TRBJ2-5; D ambiguous. This CDR3 is 10 amino acids long. The V and J ends lost 8 bases and 5 bases respectively, with 6 bases between them. Germline CDR1 is SNHLY and CDR2 is FYNNEI. In DNA form, the CDR3 reads TGTGCCAGCTCACTCGAGACCCAGTACTTC. Encoded protein: CASSLETQYF.

V is TRBV28 and J is TRBJ1-4; a possible D gene is TRBD1 (5 bases). This CDR3 region has 15 residues. V shed 6 bases and J shed 0 bases, with 11 bases lying between them. Germline lookup yields CDR1 MDHEN and CDR2 SYDVKM. CDR3 DNA sequence: TGTGCCAGCAGAGGTGGGGGGGCAACTAATGAAAAACTGTTTTTT. Translation: CASRGGGATNEKLFF.

Only a few counts were recorded for this clone. The rearrangement joins TRBV5-4 to TRBJ1-1; D remains ambiguous. Per the germline V gene, CDR1 is SGHNT and CDR2 is YYREEE (reference sequence). The germline V and J ends were trimmed by 4 bases and 3 bases, with 4 bases remaining between them. This CDR3 contains 11 residues. The CDR3: CASSKDTEAFF. The CDR3 nucleotides read TGTGCCAGCAGCAAAGACACTGAAGCTTTCTTT.

V gene TRBV5-1 combines with J gene TRBJ2-1; 8 nucleotides line up with TRBD2. V lost 4 bases and J lost 7; bases outside the gene matches: 10. The CDR3 runs 15 residues. CDR1 is SGHRS and CDR2 is YFSETQ in the germline V gene. CDR3 nucleotide sequence: TGCGCCAGCAGCGCGGGGGGCTCCTTAGCAAATGAGCAGTTCTTC. Translating it yields CASSAGGSLANEQFF.

This chain uses TRBV10-3 with TRBJ2-7, with D perhaps being TRBD1 or TRBD2 (5 bases each). This CDR3 is built from 13 residues. Germline loops: CDR1 ENHRY, CDR2 SYGVKD. V was shortened by 4 bases and J by 10 bases, with 17 bases between the two germline ends. The CDR3 bases are TGTGCCATCAGTGGAGGACACTTGTCGGGACAGTACTTC. Translating gives CAISGGHLSGQYF.

This CDR3 is CATRKGLDYNEQFF. Written as DNA, the CDR3 is TGTGCCACTAGAAAGGGACTAGATTACAATGAGCAGTTCTTC. The chain couples TRBV6-5 to TRBJ2-1, with TRBD2 matching 8 bases. The length of the CDR3 is 14 residues. The V and J ends lost 10 bases and 4 bases, in that order; junction bases with no gene match: 9. Germline CDR1 is MNHEY and CDR2 is SVGAGI.

This clone was seen a handful of times. V and J are TRBV4-2 and TRBJ1-1; no clear D. Trimming shortened V by 1 base and J by 2 bases, and 11 bases separated the two germline ends. This CDR3 is built from 15 residues. The germline V gene has CDR1 LGHNA and CDR2 YNFKEQ. This chain's CDR3 is CASSQGIRENTEAFF. CDR3 sequence (DNA): TGTGCCAGCAGCCAAGGTATTCGGGAAAACACTGAAGCTTTCTTT.

The gene calls are TRBV6-5 and TRBJ2-3, with D possibly matching TRBD2 (5 bases). The CDR3 has 13 amino acids. The germline CDR1 and CDR2 sequences are MNHEY and SVGAGI. With 2 bases removed from V and 6 bases from J, the gap between germline ends came to 9 bases. CDR3 coding DNA: TGTGCCAGCAGTTACACCCGCGGGGATACGCAGTATTTT. Amino acids: CASSYTRGDTQYF.

The J gene is TRBJ2-1, the V gene TRBV19; 11 positions agree with TRBD2. The V segment lost 6 bases and the J segment 5 bases; nucleotides outside the gene matches: 6. This CDR3 comprises 15 residues. Germline lookup yields CDR1 LNHDA and CDR2 SQIVND (reference sequence). The CDR3 sequence is CASSFVAGGNNEQFF. CDR3 bases: TGTGCCAGTAGCTTCGTAGCGGGAGGGAACAATGAGCAGTTCTTC.

The J gene is TRBJ2-1, the V gene TRBV5-4, with D unclear. Trimming removed 4 bases at V and 4 bases at J, with 12 bases between. The CDR3 has 14 residues. The germline CDR1 and CDR2 sequences are SGHNT and YYREEE (reference sequence). The CDR3 nucleotides are TGTGCCAGCAGCCCTCCGGCGGCGTACAATGAGCAGTTCTTC. Protein product: CASSPPAAYNEQFF.

The chain combines TRBV19 with TRBJ2-7; TRBD2 matches 12 bases. Germline trimming cut 6 bases from V and 4 bases from J; bases unmatched to any gene: 4. This CDR3 has 14 residues. Per germline, CDR1 LNHDA and CDR2 SQIVND (reference sequence). CDR3 sequence (DNA): TGTGCCAGTAGCCTAGCGGGAGGGCTATACGAGCAGTACTTC. Its protein is CASSLAGGLYEQYF.